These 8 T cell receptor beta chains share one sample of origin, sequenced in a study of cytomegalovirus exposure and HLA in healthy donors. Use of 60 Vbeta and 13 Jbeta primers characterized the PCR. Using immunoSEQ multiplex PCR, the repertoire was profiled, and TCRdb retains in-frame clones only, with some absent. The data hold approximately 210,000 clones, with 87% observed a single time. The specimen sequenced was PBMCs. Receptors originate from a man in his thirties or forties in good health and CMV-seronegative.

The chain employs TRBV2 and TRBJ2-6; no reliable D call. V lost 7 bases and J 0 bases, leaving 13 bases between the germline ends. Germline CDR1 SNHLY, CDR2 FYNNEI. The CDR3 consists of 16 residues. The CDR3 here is CASKALAVSGANVLTF. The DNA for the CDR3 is TGTGCCAGCAAAGCTCTCGCGGTCTCTGGGGCCAACGTCCTGACTTTC.

In DNA form, the CDR3 reads TGCGCCAGCAGCGCCGCCCTCCCTAGAAATGAGCAGTTCTTC. Its protein product is CASSAALPRNEQFF. The rearrangement links TRBV5-1 to TRBJ2-1, with D uncertain. V gave up 4 bases and J gave up 7 bases, with 15 bases separating them. Germline CDR1 and CDR2: SGHRS and YFSETQ. CDR3 size: 14 residues.

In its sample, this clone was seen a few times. The CDR3 here is CSVVGTDEQYF. Here the CDR3 DNA reads TGCAGCGTTGTCGGGACAGACGAGCAGTACTTC. The chain couples TRBV29-1 to TRBJ2-7, with 7 bases that match TRBD1. CDR3 length equals 11 residues. The germline V gene encodes CDR1 SQVTM and CDR2 ANQGSEA. V trimming: 4 bases; J trimming: 5 bases; junction bases outside the gene matches: 2.

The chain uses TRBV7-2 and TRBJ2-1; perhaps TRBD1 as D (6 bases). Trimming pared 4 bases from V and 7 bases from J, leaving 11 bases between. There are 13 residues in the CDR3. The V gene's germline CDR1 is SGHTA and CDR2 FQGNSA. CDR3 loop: CASSSGQRNEQFF. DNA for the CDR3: TGTGCCAGCAGCTCCGGACAGAGGAATGAGCAGTTCTTC.

The CDR3 coding sequence is TGTGCCAGCAGTTGGGACACAGGACTGGGCGGCGTTAATGAAAAACTGTTTTTT. This sequence encodes CASSWDTGLGGVNEKLFF. V and J are TRBV28 and TRBJ1-4; TRBD1 is a possible D gene (6 bases). CDR3 length equals 18 residues. Germline V gene sequence: CDR1 MDHEN, CDR2 SYDVKM. V lost 4 bases to trimming and J lost 4 bases, with 22 bases between them. Together with reference TRBV28 and TRBJ1-4, the CDR3 gives the full variable domain: DVKVTQSSRYLVKRTGEKVFLECVQDMDHENMFWYRQDPGLGLRLIYFSYDVKMKEKGDIPEGYSVSREKKERFSLILESASTNQTSMYLCASSWDTGLGGVNEKLFFGSGTQLSVL.

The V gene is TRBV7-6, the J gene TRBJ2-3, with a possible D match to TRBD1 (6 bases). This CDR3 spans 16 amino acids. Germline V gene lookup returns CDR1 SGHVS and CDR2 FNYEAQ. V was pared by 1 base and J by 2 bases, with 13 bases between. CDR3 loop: CASSLEWTETTDTQYF. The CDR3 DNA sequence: TGTGCCAGCAGCTTAGAGTGGACAGAAACCACAGATACGCAGTATTTT.

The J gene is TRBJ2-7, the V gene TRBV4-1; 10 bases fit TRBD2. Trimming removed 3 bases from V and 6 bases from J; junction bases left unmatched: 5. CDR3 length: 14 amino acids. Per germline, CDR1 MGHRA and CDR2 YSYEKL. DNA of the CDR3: TGCGCCAGCAGCCATTCTAGCGGGAGTGGCGAGCAGTACTTC. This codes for CASSHSSGSGEQYF.

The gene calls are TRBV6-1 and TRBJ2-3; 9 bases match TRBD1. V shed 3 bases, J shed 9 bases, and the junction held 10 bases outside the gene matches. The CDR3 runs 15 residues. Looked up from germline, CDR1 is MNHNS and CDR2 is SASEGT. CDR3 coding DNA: TGTGCCAGCAGTGACCGGGACAGGGAACAGGACACGCAGTATTTT. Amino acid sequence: CASSDRDREQDTQYF.